This T cell receptor beta chain was identified in a study of CD8 T cells in Susac syndrome. The authors sequenced TCR beta from blood CD8+ and CD4+ T cells. The trim removed 2 bases at V and 1 base at J, leaving 11 bases unmatched. Germline CDR1 reads DFQATT; CDR2 reads SNEGSKA (reference sequence). CDR3 length: 17 amino acids. After extraction with the RNeasy kit, about 0.45 to 1 ug of the RNA was reverse transcribed using random hexamers. The method of amplification for TCR beta CDR3 was immunoSEQ multiplex PCR, covering 54 Vbeta and 13 Jbeta. TCRdb re-derived calls from the immunoSEQ multiplex PCR reads in MiXCR, one entry per CDR3 protein. The sample lists 140,000 to 150,000 distinct CDR3 sequences, approximately 95% occurring once.

Sample: CD4+ T cells from PBMCs. The chain employs TRBV20-1 and TRBJ2-3; 8 nucleotides agree with TRBD2. The TCR originated in a human donor with multiple sclerosis. The CDR3 spells CSARPAGAVFRTDTQYF. The CDR3 DNA is TGCAGTGCTAGACCAGCGGGGGCCGTTTTCCGCACAGATACGCAGTATTTT.